The rows below give T cell receptor beta chains drawn from one sample of a study of T cells in Graves' hyperthyroidism and ophthalmopathy. MiXCR, applied by TCRdb to the multiplex PCR reads, yields one record per CDR3 protein. Here the sample spans over 90,000 distinct CDR3 sequences, about 45% being singletons. The sequenced sample consisted of blood. All receptors come from a man aged 40-49 years with Graves' hyperthyroidism. The CDR3 runs from the conserved cysteine through the conserved F or W. A D gene is named only where the DNA matches it firmly. Part of the rows lack a size; the others show once, few, many or a class for expanded clones.

d_gene: -
v_gene: TRBV12-3/TRBV12-4
j_gene: TRBJ2-1
abundance: many
CDR3aa: CASSWGGDTYNEQFF
CDR3nt: TGTGCCAGCAGTTGGGGCGGGGACACCTACAATGAGCAGTTCTTC

d_gene: -
v_gene: TRBV13
j_gene: TRBJ1-2
abundance: few
CDR3aa: CASSFRETGGVEGYTF
CDR3nt: TGTGCCAGCAGCTTCCGAGAGACAGGTGGCGTTGAGGGCTACACCTTC

d_gene: -
v_gene: TRBV10-1
j_gene: TRBJ2-7
abundance: many
CDR3aa: CASSESILGEGREQYF
CDR3nt: TGCGCCAGCAGTGAGTCGATCCTCGGAGAAGGGCGCGAGCAGTACTTC

d_gene: -
v_gene: TRBV2
j_gene: TRBJ1-5
abundance: many
CDR3aa: CASNQLASNQPQHF
CDR3nt: TGTGCCAGCAATCAACTAGCAAGCAATCAGCCCCAGCATTTT

d_gene: TRBD2
v_gene: TRBV24-1
j_gene: TRBJ2-2
abundance: many
CDR3aa: CATSDFVAGGGTGELFF
CDR3nt: TGTGCCACCAGTGATTTCGTAGCGGGGGGGGGCACCGGGGAGCTGTTTTTT

d_gene: TRBD1
v_gene: TRBV7-2
j_gene: TRBJ1-6
abundance: -
CDR3aa: CASSVDRGHSPLHF
CDR3nt: TGTGCCAGCAGCGTGGACAGGGGTCATTCACCCCTCCACTTT

d_gene: -
v_gene: TRBV11-2
j_gene: TRBJ2-7
abundance: -
CDR3aa: CASSEGGGQYF
CDR3nt: TGTGCCAGCTCTGAAGGTGGCGGGCAGTACTTC

d_gene: TRBD2
v_gene: TRBV20-1
j_gene: TRBJ2-3
abundance: many
CDR3aa: CSASLTSGFTDTQYF
CDR3nt: TGCAGTGCTAGCCTGACTAGCGGATTCACAGATACGCAGTATTTT

d_gene: -
v_gene: TRBV4-1
j_gene: TRBJ1-2
abundance: many
CDR3aa: CASSQDLGQGNYGYTF
CDR3nt: TGCGCCAGCAGCCAAGATTTAGGACAAGGGAACTATGGCTACACCTTC

d_gene: -
v_gene: TRBV20-1
j_gene: TRBJ1-1
abundance: many
CDR3aa: CSARRTFGKTEAFF
CDR3nt: TGCAGTGCTAGGAGGACATTTGGGAAGACTGAAGCTTTCTTT

d_gene: -
v_gene: TRBV20-1
j_gene: TRBJ1-5
abundance: -
CDR3aa: CSARGVSGWNPYEQPQHF
CDR3nt: TGCAGTGCTAGGGGGGTTAGCGGGTGGAACCCCTACGAGCAGCCCCAGCATTTT

d_gene: -
v_gene: TRBV2
j_gene: TRBJ2-2
abundance: many
CDR3aa: CASREDPNWTGELFF
CDR3nt: TGTGCCAGCAGAGAAGACCCAAACTGGACCGGGGAGCTGTTTTTT

d_gene: -
v_gene: TRBV5-4
j_gene: TRBJ2-7
abundance: -
CDR3aa: CASSLIESYEQYF
CDR3nt: TGTGCCAGCAGCTTGATTGAGTCCTACGAGCAGTACTTC

d_gene: TRBD1
v_gene: TRBV6-1
j_gene: TRBJ2-7
abundance: -
CDR3aa: CASSEADRGGEQYF
CDR3nt: TGTGCCAGCAGTGAGGCGGACAGGGGGGGCGAGCAGTACTTC

d_gene: -
v_gene: TRBV7-3
j_gene: TRBJ1-6
abundance: many
CDR3aa: CASSSTGHSPLHF
CDR3nt: TGTGCCAGCAGCTCCACAGGGCATTCACCCCTCCACTTT

d_gene: -
v_gene: TRBV5-1
j_gene: TRBJ2-3
abundance: many
CDR3aa: CASSLTFFTDTQYF
CDR3nt: TGCGCCAGCAGCTTGACGTTTTTCACAGATACGCAGTATTTT

d_gene: -
v_gene: TRBV5-6
j_gene: TRBJ1-2
abundance: once
CDR3aa: CASSLDGEKSMGYTF
CDR3nt: TGTGCCAGCAGCTTGGATGGAGAAAAGAGTATGGGCTACACCTTC

d_gene: TRBD2
v_gene: TRBV7-3
j_gene: TRBJ2-2
abundance: -
CDR3aa: CASSESSGNTGDLFF
CDR3nt: TGTGCCAGCAGCGAGTCCAGCGGGAACACCGGGGATCTGTTTTTT

d_gene: -
v_gene: TRBV11-2
j_gene: TRBJ2-6
abundance: once
CDR3aa: CASASSSGANVLTF
CDR3nt: TGTGCCAGCGCGAGTAGCTCTGGGGCCAACGTCCTGACTTTC

d_gene: -
v_gene: TRBV4-1
j_gene: TRBJ2-5
abundance: -
CDR3aa: CASNQGEAGSRPGTQYF
CDR3nt: TGCGCCAGCAACCAAGGAGAGGCGGGGTCCCGTCCAGGGACCCAGTACTTC

d_gene: -
v_gene: TRBV7-8
j_gene: TRBJ2-6
abundance: many
CDR3aa: CASSSTVSGANVLTF
CDR3nt: TGTGCCAGCAGCTCGACAGTCTCTGGGGCCAACGTCCTGACTTTC

d_gene: -
v_gene: TRBV7-7
j_gene: TRBJ2-2
abundance: -
CDR3aa: CASSLGVIGELFF
CDR3nt: TGTGCTAGCAGCTTAGGTGTCATCGGGGAGCTGTTTTTT

d_gene: -
v_gene: TRBV5-1
j_gene: TRBJ1-5
abundance: many
CDR3aa: CASSLDGGGQPQHF
CDR3nt: TGCGCCAGCAGCCTGGATGGGGGCGGACAGCCCCAGCATTTT

d_gene: TRBD2
v_gene: TRBV29-1
j_gene: TRBJ2-3
abundance: -
CDR3aa: CSVGSSGADTQYF
CDR3nt: TGCAGCGTAGGGAGTAGCGGGGCAGATACGCAGTATTTT

d_gene: -
v_gene: TRBV25-1
j_gene: TRBJ2-7
abundance: -
CDR3aa: CASSARRAGSGAYEQYF
CDR3nt: TGTGCCAGCAGTGCTAGACGGGCTGGTAGCGGAGCGTACGAGCAGTACTTC

d_gene: TRBD1
v_gene: TRBV28
j_gene: TRBJ2-5
abundance: -
CDR3aa: CASSWTGGGKRETQYF
CDR3nt: TGTGCCAGCAGCTGGACAGGGGGGGGGAAAAGGGAGACCCAGTACTTC

d_gene: -
v_gene: TRBV20-1
j_gene: TRBJ1-3
abundance: many
CDR3aa: CSAPLAASSGNTIYF
CDR3nt: TGCAGTGCCCCCCTGGCGGCGAGCTCTGGAAACACCATATATTTT

d_gene: -
v_gene: TRBV7-8
j_gene: TRBJ2-7
abundance: -
CDR3aa: CASSLGGTGAEQYF
CDR3nt: TGTGCCAGCAGCTTAGGCGGGACGGGCGCCGAGCAGTACTTC

d_gene: TRBD2
v_gene: TRBV20-1
j_gene: TRBJ2-7
abundance: -
CDR3aa: CSARDGVSGWNSYEQYF
CDR3nt: TGCAGTGCTAGAGATGGGGTTAGCGGGTGGAACTCCTACGAGCAGTACTTC

d_gene: TRBD2
v_gene: TRBV25-1
j_gene: TRBJ2-5
abundance: few
CDR3aa: CASSPKGTNGGETQYF
CDR3nt: TGTGCCAGCTCACCGAAGGGGACTAACGGAGGGGAGACCCAGTACTTC

d_gene: -
v_gene: TRBV15
j_gene: TRBJ2-7
abundance: -
CDR3aa: CATSSLGPTYEQYF
CDR3nt: TGTGCCACCAGCAGCTTGGGACCGACCTACGAGCAGTACTTC

d_gene: TRBD1
v_gene: TRBV15
j_gene: TRBJ2-1
abundance: -
CDR3aa: CATSGAGTGGRNEQFF
CDR3nt: TGTGCCACCAGCGGAGCCGGGACAGGGGGTCGGAATGAGCAGTTCTTC

d_gene: -
v_gene: TRBV5-1
j_gene: TRBJ1-5
abundance: -
CDR3aa: CASSLGHEHF
CDR3nt: TGCGCCAGCAGCTTGGGGCACGAGCATTTT

d_gene: -
v_gene: TRBV5-1
j_gene: TRBJ2-3
abundance: many
CDR3aa: CASSWSNRPDTQYF
CDR3nt: TGCGCCAGCAGCTGGAGTAACAGACCAGATACGCAGTATTTT

d_gene: -
v_gene: TRBV7-9
j_gene: TRBJ2-7
abundance: -
CDR3aa: CASSLEGTEREQYF
CDR3nt: TGTGCCAGCAGCTTAGAGGGCACGGAGAGGGAGCAGTACTTC

d_gene: -
v_gene: TRBV5-1
j_gene: TRBJ1-2
abundance: -
CDR3aa: CASIRPTGHGYTF
CDR3nt: TGCGCCAGCATCCGACCCACGGGGCATGGCTACACCTTC

d_gene: TRBD1
v_gene: TRBV25-1
j_gene: TRBJ1-6
abundance: once
CDR3aa: CASNRDRFNSPLHF
CDR3nt: TGTGCCAGCAACCGGGACAGATTTAATTCACCCCTCCACTTT

d_gene: TRBD1
v_gene: TRBV12-3/TRBV12-4
j_gene: TRBJ2-7
abundance: many
CDR3aa: CASSPPGQVEQYF
CDR3nt: TGTGCCAGCAGTCCTCCGGGACAGGTAGAGCAGTACTTC

d_gene: TRBD2
v_gene: TRBV11-2
j_gene: TRBJ2-1
abundance: many
CDR3aa: CASSLMAGDYNEQFF
CDR3nt: TGTGCCAGCAGCTTGATGGCGGGGGACTACAATGAGCAGTTCTTC

d_gene: -
v_gene: TRBV6-1
j_gene: TRBJ1-5
abundance: many
CDR3aa: CASSELRGQGGQPQHF
CDR3nt: TGTGCCAGCAGTGAACTCAGGGGTCAGGGTGGACAGCCCCAGCATTTT

d_gene: -
v_gene: TRBV7-2
j_gene: TRBJ1-2
abundance: -
CDR3aa: CASSSRQDSLYGYTF
CDR3nt: TGTGCCAGCAGCTCAAGACAGGATTCCTTATATGGCTACACCTTC

d_gene: -
v_gene: TRBV5-4
j_gene: TRBJ1-5
abundance: -
CDR3aa: CASSLDGYSNQPQHF
CDR3nt: TGTGCCAGCAGTTTGGACGGTTATAGCAATCAGCCCCAGCATTTT

d_gene: -
v_gene: TRBV11-1
j_gene: TRBJ1-5
abundance: few
CDR3aa: CAWTLGGDYSNQPQHF
CDR3nt: TGTGCCTGGACCCTGGGAGGGGATTATAGCAATCAGCCCCAGCATTTT

d_gene: TRBD2
v_gene: TRBV10-3
j_gene: TRBJ2-5
abundance: medium-sized
CDR3aa: CAISESRTSGLERYF
CDR3nt: TGTGCCATCAGTGAGTCCCGGACTAGCGGGCTGGAGAGGTACTTC

d_gene: TRBD1
v_gene: TRBV14
j_gene: TRBJ1-1
abundance: many
CDR3aa: CASSQTTTGRGAEAFF
CDR3nt: TGTGCCAGCAGCCAAACAACGACAGGGAGAGGCGCTGAAGCTTTCTTT

d_gene: TRBD1
v_gene: TRBV6-1
j_gene: TRBJ1-5
abundance: many
CDR3aa: CASRGDREATQPQHF
CDR3nt: TGTGCCAGCAGGGGGGACAGGGAGGCAACTCAGCCCCAGCATTTT

d_gene: -
v_gene: TRBV24-1
j_gene: TRBJ2-5
abundance: -
CDR3aa: CASSEKSAGTQCF
CDR3nt: TGTGCCAGCAGTGAAAAGTCCGCCGGGACCCAGTGCTTC

d_gene: TRBD1
v_gene: TRBV7-2
j_gene: TRBJ1-5
abundance: -
CDR3aa: CASSLATPSDRGHQPQHF
CDR3nt: TGTGCCAGCAGCTTGGCCACCCCCTCGGACAGGGGGCATCAGCCCCAGCATTTT

d_gene: -
v_gene: TRBV27
j_gene: TRBJ1-1
abundance: -
CDR3aa: CASRTTANTEAFF
CDR3nt: TGTGCCAGCAGGACCACAGCGAACACTGAAGCTTTCTTT

d_gene: -
v_gene: TRBV5-4
j_gene: TRBJ2-7
abundance: many
CDR3aa: CASSLRGSPYEQYF
CDR3nt: TGTGCCAGCAGCTTGAGGGGTTCCCCCTACGAGCAGTACTTC

d_gene: -
v_gene: TRBV5-8
j_gene: TRBJ1-1
abundance: many
CDR3aa: CATPPYRVSVTEAFF
CDR3nt: TGTGCCACCCCGCCATACAGGGTGTCGGTCACTGAAGCTTTCTTT

d_gene: -
v_gene: TRBV7-8
j_gene: TRBJ1-1
abundance: -
CDR3aa: CASSFHLNTEACF
CDR3nt: TGTGCCAGCAGCTTCCACCTGAACACGGAAGCTTGCTTT

d_gene: TRBD2
v_gene: TRBV7-3
j_gene: TRBJ2-7
abundance: -
CDR3aa: CASSPAGSGGLKEQYF
CDR3nt: TGTGCCAGCAGCCCCGCTGGTAGCGGGGGTTTGAAGGAGCAGTACTTC

d_gene: TRBD2
v_gene: TRBV5-1
j_gene: TRBJ2-3
abundance: many
CDR3aa: CASSLAKLAGGSADTQYF
CDR3nt: TGCGCCAGCAGCTTGGCGAAACTAGCGGGGGGCAGCGCAGATACGCAGTATTTT